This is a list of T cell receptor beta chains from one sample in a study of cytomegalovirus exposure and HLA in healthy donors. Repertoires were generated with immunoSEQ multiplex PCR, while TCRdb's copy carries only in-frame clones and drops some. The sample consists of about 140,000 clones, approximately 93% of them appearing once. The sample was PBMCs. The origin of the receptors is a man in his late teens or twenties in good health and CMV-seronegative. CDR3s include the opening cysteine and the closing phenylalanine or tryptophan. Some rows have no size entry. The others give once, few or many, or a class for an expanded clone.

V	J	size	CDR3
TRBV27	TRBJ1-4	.	CASSVPGHYATNEKLFF
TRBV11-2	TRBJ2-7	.	CASSLSQGSYEQYF
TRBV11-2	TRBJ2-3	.	CASSLGPWTQYF
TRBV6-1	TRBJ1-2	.	CASSEATGGYGYTF
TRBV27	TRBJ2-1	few	CASSLRSSPLSYNEQFF
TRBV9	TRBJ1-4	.	CASSTGTGGNEKLFF
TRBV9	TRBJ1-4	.	CASSVYRRYNEKLFF
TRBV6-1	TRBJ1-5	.	CASSEALRDRGLHQPQHF
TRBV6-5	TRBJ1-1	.	CASSFNPGGRSTEAFF
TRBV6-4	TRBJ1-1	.	CASSGGDPGTENIGTEAFF
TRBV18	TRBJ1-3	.	CASSPNRGAGNTIYF
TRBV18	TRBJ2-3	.	CASSPLQGVTDTQYF
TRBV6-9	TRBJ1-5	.	CAPIKYQGEKGRNQPQHF
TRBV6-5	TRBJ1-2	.	CASTRTGEGYTF
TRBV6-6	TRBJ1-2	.	CASRLDRNYGYTF
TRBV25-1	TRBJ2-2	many	CASSENVAGLTGELFF
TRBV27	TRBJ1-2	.	CASSFRGSRSYTF
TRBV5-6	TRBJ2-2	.	CASSLVGLAGGYTGELFF
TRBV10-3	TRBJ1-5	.	CAISEEAGHQPQHF
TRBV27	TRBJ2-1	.	CASSLDRGSSYNEQFF
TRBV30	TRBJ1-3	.	CAWNGQGGNTIYF
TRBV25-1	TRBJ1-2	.	CASSDPKQGEGGYTF
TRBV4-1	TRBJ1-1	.	CASSHRLEMNTEAFF
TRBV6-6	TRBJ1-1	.	CASIASRDRQAFF
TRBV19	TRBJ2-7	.	CASAPTLAGDTYEQYF
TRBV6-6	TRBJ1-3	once	CASSYPGGVSGNTIYF
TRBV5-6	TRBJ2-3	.	CASSKGQGTDTQYF
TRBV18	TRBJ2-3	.	CASSPRKQEDTQYF
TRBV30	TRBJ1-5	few	CAWSGGRNQPQHF
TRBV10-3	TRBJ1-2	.	CAISLLGNGANYGYTF
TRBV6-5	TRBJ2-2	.	CASSSGTNTGELFF
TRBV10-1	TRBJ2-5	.	CASSEGQAPQETQYF
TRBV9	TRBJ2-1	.	CASSTGGSYNEQFF
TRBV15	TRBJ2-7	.	CATSPRTSPYEQYF
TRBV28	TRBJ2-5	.	CASRRATSVETQYF
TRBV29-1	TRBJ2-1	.	CSVHRESSYNEQFF
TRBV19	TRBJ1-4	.	CASKDRGSSSEKLFF
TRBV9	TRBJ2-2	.	CASSVPANTGELFF
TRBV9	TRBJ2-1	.	CASSVAQFYNEQFF
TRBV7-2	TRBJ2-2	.	CASSLHPSGGAGTGELFF
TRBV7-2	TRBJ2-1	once	CASSLAGQNEQFF
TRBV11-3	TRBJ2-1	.	CASSSGQPYNEQFF
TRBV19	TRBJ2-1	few	CASSTSGTYNEQFF
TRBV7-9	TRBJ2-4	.	CASSLVQGNIQYF
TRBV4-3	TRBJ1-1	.	CASSRFRGIEAFF
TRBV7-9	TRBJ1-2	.	CASSLFGTGDGYTF
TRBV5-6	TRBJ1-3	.	CASSLRGTGGAKTGNTIYF
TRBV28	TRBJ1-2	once	CASSPPQGGPYGYTF
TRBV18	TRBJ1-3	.	CASSPPGSSGNTIYF
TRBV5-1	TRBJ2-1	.	CASSPLAGGTEQFF
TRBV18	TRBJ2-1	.	CASSPRDRVSYEQFF
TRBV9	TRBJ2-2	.	CASSAAGTSGNTGELFF
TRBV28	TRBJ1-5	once	CASSLRGWVRNNQPQHF
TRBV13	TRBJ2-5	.	CASSSGTGELQETQYF